The 26 T cell receptor beta chains below were found in one sample sequenced in a study of T cell responses to AZD1222 COVID-19 vaccine. The table came from immunoSEQ multiplex PCR; TCRdb's copy has only in-frame clones and leaves some out. Of around 96,000 clones listed, 88% are singletons. The sample here was peripheral blood, taken on day 0 of AZD1222 vaccination. The receptors were gathered from an adult in good health.

The chain uses TRBV7-2 and TRBJ2-5; the D call may be TRBD1 or TRBD2 (5 bases each). CDR3 size: 13 residues. Looked up from germline, CDR1 is SGHTA and CDR2 is FQGNSA. V shed 5 bases and J shed 4 bases, with 11 bases lying between them. DNA of the CDR3: TGTGCCAGCAGCCCCAGGGCGGGAGAGACCCAGTACTTC. This sequence encodes CASSPRAGETQYF.

The J gene is TRBJ2-3, the V gene TRBV24-1; D not resolved. The CDR3 contains 17 residues. Trimming removed 0 bases at V and 5 bases at J, with 17 bases between. Germline V gene lookup returns CDR1 KGHDR and CDR2 SFDVKD. As DNA, the CDR3 is TGTGCCACCAGTGATTTGTTGGTCCCCTTTATTATAGATACGCAGTATTTT. Its protein product is CATSDLLVPFIIDTQYF.

This sequence joins TRBV23-1 and TRBJ1-2; no clear D gene. TRBV23-1 is recorded as an ORF, its role being uncertain. V shed 4 bases and J shed 10 bases, with 7 bases lying between them. The CDR3 totals 10 residues. The CDR3 sequence: CASSLGDYTF. CDR3 DNA sequence: TGCGCCAGCAGTCTTGGGGACTACACCTTC.

As concerns this clone: The same CDR3 can be traced to other DNA sequences in this sample. The rearrangement joins TRBV25-1 to TRBJ1-6, with TRBD1 matching over 7 bases. Germline trimming cut 6 bases from V and 0 bases from J; bases unmatched to any gene: 5. This CDR3 has 16 amino acids. Germline V gives CDR1 MGHDK, CDR2 SYGVNS. The CDR3 region is CASRADRSSYNSPLHF. The DNA of the CDR3 is TGTGCCAGCAGGGCGGACAGGAGCTCCTATAATTCACCCCTCCACTTT.

V and J are TRBV7-3 and TRBJ2-3, with D possibly being TRBD1 or TRBD2 (6 bases each). The CDR3 is made up of 16 amino acids. Germline CDR1 SGHTA, CDR2 FQGTGA. V lost 8 bases, J lost 1 base, and 19 bases lay in between. The chain's CDR3 is CASGRGPGFGTDTQYF. As DNA, the CDR3 is TGTGCCAGCGGACGGGGGCCGGGGTTTGGCACAGATACGCAGTATTTT.

The chain uses TRBV6-1 and TRBJ2-7, with D possibly matching TRBD2 (6 bases). This CDR3 is built from 16 residues. The V gene lost 1 base and the J gene lost 2 bases, with 15 bases spanning the gap. Per germline, CDR1 MNHNS and CDR2 SASEGT. The DNA for the CDR3 is TGTGCCAGCAGTGAAGGGAGGGGCAGAGGGCCCTACGAGCAGTACTTC. Its translation: CASSEGRGRGPYEQYF.

The V gene is TRBV18, the J gene TRBJ1-5; D might be TRBD1 (5 bases). CDR1 is KGHSH, CDR2 LQKENI, per germline. Trimming left V 3 bases short and J 9 bases short, with 9 bases between. The CDR3 has 12 residues. The CDR3 DNA follows: TGTGCCAGCTCACCCAACGGGGGGCCCCAGCATTTT. Protein: CASSPNGGPQHF.

V gene TRBV12-3 or TRBV12-4 combines with J gene TRBJ1-2; D is uncertain. The V end lost 5 bases, the J end lost 9 bases, and 13 bases lay between the germline ends. The CDR3 has 12 residues. Here the CDR3 reads CASSLSLWRYTF. The CDR3 nucleotides read TGTGCCAGCAGTCTATCCCTCTGGCGCTACACCTTC.

The chain uses TRBV6-2 or TRBV6-3 and TRBJ2-7, with D possibly being TRBD1 (6 bases). Germline lookup yields CDR1 MNHEY and CDR2 SVGEGT. The V and J ends lost 3 bases and 3 bases respectively, with 9 bases between them. The CDR3 contains 13 residues. CDR3: CASSYGQNYEQYF. Here the CDR3 DNA reads TGTGCCAGCAGTTATGGACAGAACTACGAGCAGTACTTC.

The rearrangement links TRBV30 to TRBJ1-2, with TRBD1 identical over 7 bases. This CDR3 is 13 amino acids long. The trim removed 5 bases at V and 3 bases at J, leaving 6 bases unmatched. The germline V gene has CDR1 GTSNPN and CDR2 SVGIG (reference sequence). The CDR3 region has the DNA TGTGCCTGGCGGAGACAGGGCGACTATGGCTACACCTTC. Amino acid sequence: CAWRRQGDYGYTF.

The chain uses TRBV9 and TRBJ1-6; no clear D gene. Trimming took 4 bases from V and 6 from J, leaving 11 bases between them. This CDR3 comprises 14 residues. Per the germline V gene, CDR1 is SGDLS and CDR2 is YYNGEE. DNA for the CDR3: TGTGCCAGCAGCTCAAGTATTGTTAATTCACCCCTCCACTTT. This sequence encodes CASSSSIVNSPLHF.

The chain couples TRBV5-1 to TRBJ2-5; D unresolved. Germline loops: CDR1 SGHRS, CDR2 YFSETQ. CDR3 length: 13 amino acids. Trimming stripped 0 bases from V and 2 bases from J, with 5 bases between. The CDR3 spells CASSLDRQETQYF. As DNA, the CDR3 is TGCGCCAGCAGCTTGGACAGACAAGAGACCCAGTACTTC.

CDR3 nucleotide sequence: TGTGCCAGCAGCTTAACAGAAACAGGGTTTGGCTACACCTTC. It specifies CASSLTETGFGYTF. This chain joins TRBV7-9 and TRBJ1-2; D may be TRBD1 (6 bases). The CDR3 totals 14 residues. The germline gives CDR1 SEHNR, CDR2 FQNEAQ (reference sequence). The V gene lost 2 bases and the J gene lost 7 bases, with 14 bases spanning the gap.

This chain joins TRBV6-5 and TRBJ2-7, with 11 bases that match TRBD1. Germline CDR1 MNHEY, CDR2 SVGAGI. The length of the CDR3 is 14 residues. After removal of 6 bases from V and 1 base from J, the junction contained 2 bases not matched to a gene. CDR3 residues: CASSRDRGSYEQYF. The CDR3 nucleotides are TGTGCCAGCAGCCGGGACAGGGGGTCCTACGAGCAGTACTTC.

The table lists this clone with a few counts. Written as DNA, the CDR3 is TGTGCCAGCGTGCGGGACACTACCTACGAGCAGTACTTC. It codes for CASVRDTTYEQYF. This chain connects TRBV6-4 to TRBJ2-7; the D call may be TRBD1 or TRBD2 (6 bases each). With 8 bases removed from V and 2 bases from J, the gap between germline ends came to 13 bases. The germline V gene has CDR1 MRHNA and CDR2 SNTAGT. The CDR3 is 13 residues long.

The V and J genes are TRBV7-2 and TRBJ2-2; no definite D call. The ends were cut back, 1 base at V and 7 bases at J, with 10 bases in the middle. The CDR3 runs to 14 residues. Germline V gives CDR1 SGHTA, CDR2 FQGNSA. This chain's CDR3 is CASSLVSAGGELFF. As DNA, the CDR3 is TGTGCCAGCAGCTTAGTGTCCGCCGGCGGGGAGCTGTTTTTT.

V is TRBV7-9 and J is TRBJ1-6; the match to TRBD1 covers 7 bases. Germline V gives CDR1 SEHNR, CDR2 FQNEAQ (reference sequence). The junction had 9 bases not matched to a gene; V was cut back by 4 bases and J by 9 bases. The CDR3 length is 15 residues. The CDR3, as DNA: TGTGCCAGCAGCTCCCGGGGACAGTTCGTTTCACCCCTCCACTTT. Its protein product is CASSSRGQFVSPLHF.

The genes are TRBV29-1 and TRBJ1-1, with D maybe TRBD1 (6 bases). The germline V and J ends were trimmed by 5 bases and 5 bases, with 9 bases remaining between them. The CDR3 extends over 11 amino acids. Germline V gene lookup returns CDR1 SQVTM and CDR2 ANQGSEA. The CDR3 is CSVPGTTEAFF. As DNA, the CDR3 is TGCAGCGTTCCCGGGACAACTGAAGCTTTCTTT. The full variable domain, in which reference TRBV29-1 and TRBJ1-1 provide the parts outside the CDR3, is SAVISQKPSRDICQRGTSLTIQCQVDSQVTMMFWYRQQPGQSLTLIATANQGSEATYESGFVIDKFPISRPNLTFSTLTVSNMSPEDSSIYLCSVPGTTEAFFGQGTRLTVV.

The chain carries TRBV4-1 and TRBJ2-7, with D unclear. The CDR3 extends over 15 amino acids. With 1 base removed from V and 2 bases from J, the gap between germline ends came to 12 bases. Germline V lookup: CDR1 MGHRA, CDR2 YSYEKL. Written as DNA, the CDR3 is TGCGCCAGCAGCCAAGTCAACAGCCCGACCTACGAGCAGTACTTC. Protein product: CASSQVNSPTYEQYF.

J is TRBJ2-3 and V is TRBV19, with TRBD1 matching 12 bases. Germline assignment: CDR1 LNHDA and CDR2 SQIVND (reference sequence). The V gene end was trimmed by 5 bases and the J gene end by 4 bases; junction bases not matched to a gene: 7. CDR3 length equals 16 residues. The chain's CDR3 is CASSPGQGARADTQYF. CDR3 in DNA: TGTGCCAGTAGTCCGGGACAGGGGGCGCGGGCAGATACGCAGTATTTT.

The rearrangement uses TRBV2 and TRBJ1-2; D is perhaps TRBD1 (6 bases). This CDR3 has 16 residues. Germline CDR1 and CDR2: SNHLY and FYNNEI. The germline V and J ends were trimmed by 7 bases and 3 bases, with 21 bases remaining between them. The CDR3 region has the DNA TGTGCCAGCAAGTCTGGTTTGGGGGGCGCCGACTATGGCTACACCTTC. Residues: CASKSGLGGADYGYTF. The full variable domain, with the rest looked up from reference TRBV2 and TRBJ1-2, is EPEVTQTPSHQVTQMGQEVILRCVPISNHLYFYWYRQILGQKVEFLVSFYNNEISEKSEIFDDQFSVERPDGSNFTLKIRSTKLEDSAMYFCASKSGLGGADYGYTFGSGTRLTVV.

The chain employs TRBV19 and TRBJ1-1, with D uncertain. V lost 5 bases and J 1 base, leaving 2 bases between the germline ends. CDR3 length: 11 amino acids. CDR1 is LNHDA, CDR2 SQIVND, per germline (reference sequence). The CDR3 loop is CASSRNTEAFF. The CDR3 region has the DNA TGTGCCAGTAGTCGGAACACTGAAGCTTTCTTT.

This chain links TRBV5-4 with TRBJ2-5; 15 nucleotides align to TRBD2. From germline, CDR1 is SGHNT and CDR2 YYREEE (reference sequence). V shed 4 bases, J shed 5 bases, and the junction held 3 bases outside the gene matches. The CDR3 totals 15 residues. CDR3: CASSPGLAGGETQYF. In DNA form, the CDR3 reads TGTGCCAGCAGCCCGGGACTAGCGGGGGGCGAGACCCAGTACTTC. Drawing the rest from reference TRBV5-4 and TRBJ2-5, the complete variable domain is ETGVTQSPTHLIKTRGQQVTLRCSSQSGHNTVSWYQQALGQGPQFIFQYYREEENGRGNFPPRFSGLQFPNYSSELNVNALELDDSALYLCASSPGLAGGETQYFGPGTRLLVL.

V gene TRBV5-5 combines with J gene TRBJ2-7; TRBD1 is a possible D gene (5 bases). This CDR3 region has 13 residues. The V gene lost 0 bases and the J gene lost 7 bases, with 11 bases spanning the gap. Germline V lookup: CDR1 SGHKS, CDR2 YYEKEE (reference sequence). The CDR3 loop reads CASSLVQGGEQYF. CDR3 coding DNA: TGTGCCAGCAGCTTGGTTCAGGGCGGTGAGCAGTACTTC.

The chain employs TRBV19 and TRBJ1-5; unclear D gene. The length of the CDR3 is 12 residues. Germline V gene data show CDR1 as LNHDA and CDR2 as SQIVND (reference sequence). Deletions cut 5 bases from V and 6 bases from J, with 8 bases between. The CDR3 sequence: CASSYSGQPQHF. The CDR3 DNA is TGTGCCAGTAGTTACAGCGGTCAGCCCCAGCATTTT.

CDR3 DNA sequence: TGTGCCAGCTCAGCTACAGGGGCAGACACTGAAGCTTTCTTT. Amino acids: CASSATGADTEAFF. The chain links TRBV18 to TRBJ1-1, with TRBD1 identical over 7 bases. CDR3 length equals 14 residues. The V gene end was trimmed by 5 bases and the J gene end by 3 bases; junction bases not matched to a gene: 6. CDR1 and CDR2 from the germline V gene are KGHSH and LQKENI.